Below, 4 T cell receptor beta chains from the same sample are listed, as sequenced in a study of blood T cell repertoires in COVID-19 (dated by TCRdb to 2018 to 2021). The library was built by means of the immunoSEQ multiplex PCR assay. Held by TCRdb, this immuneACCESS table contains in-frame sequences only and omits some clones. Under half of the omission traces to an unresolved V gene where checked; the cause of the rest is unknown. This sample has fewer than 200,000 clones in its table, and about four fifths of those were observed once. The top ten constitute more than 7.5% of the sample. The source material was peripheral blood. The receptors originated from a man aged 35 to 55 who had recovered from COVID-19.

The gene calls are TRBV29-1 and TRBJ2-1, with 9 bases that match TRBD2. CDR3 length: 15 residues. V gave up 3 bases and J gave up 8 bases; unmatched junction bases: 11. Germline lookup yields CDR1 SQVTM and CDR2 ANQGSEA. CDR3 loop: CSVDVGLASIHEQFF. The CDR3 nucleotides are TGCAGCGTTGATGTTGGACTAGCGAGTATCCATGAGCAGTTCTTC.

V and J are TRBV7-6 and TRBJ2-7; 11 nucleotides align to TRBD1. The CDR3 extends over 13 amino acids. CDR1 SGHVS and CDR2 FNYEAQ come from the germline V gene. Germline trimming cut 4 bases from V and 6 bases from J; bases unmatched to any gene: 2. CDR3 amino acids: CASSSDRGPEQYF. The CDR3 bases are TGTGCCAGCAGCTCGGACAGGGGGCCCGAGCAGTACTTC.

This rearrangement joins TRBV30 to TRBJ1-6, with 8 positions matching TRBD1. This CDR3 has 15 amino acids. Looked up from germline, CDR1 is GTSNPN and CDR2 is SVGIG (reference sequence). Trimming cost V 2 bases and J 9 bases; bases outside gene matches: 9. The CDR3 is CAWSTDRGIGSPLHF. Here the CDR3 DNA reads TGTGCCTGGAGTACCGACAGGGGTATTGGTTCACCCCTCCACTTT.

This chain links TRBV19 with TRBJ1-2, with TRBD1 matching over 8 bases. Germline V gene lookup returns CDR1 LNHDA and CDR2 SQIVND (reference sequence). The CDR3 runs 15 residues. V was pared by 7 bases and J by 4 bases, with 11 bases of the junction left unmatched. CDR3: CASNEGTGRGYGYTF. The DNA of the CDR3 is TGTGCCAGTAATGAGGGGACAGGTCGGGGCTATGGCTACACCTTC. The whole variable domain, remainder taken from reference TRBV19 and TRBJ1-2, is DGGITQSPKYLFRKEGQNVTLSCEQNLNHDAMYWYRQDPGQGLRLIYYSQIVNDFQKGDIAEGYSVSREKKESFPLTVTSAQKNPTAFYLCASNEGTGRGYGYTFGSGTRLTVV.